These 32 T cell receptor beta chains originate from one sample sequenced in a study of blood T cell repertoires in COVID-19. TCRdb keeps only in-frame clones here, not all; method: immunoSEQ multiplex PCR. Here the sample spans about 130,000 clones, 70% to 90% being singletons. Sequencing was done on a sample of peripheral blood. Receptors were obtained from a human donor in a cohort sampled during active COVID-19.

This clone showed up just a few times. J is TRBJ2-2 and V is TRBV3-1 (or the pseudogene TRBV3-2); TRBD2 aligns across 10 bases. The V gene end was trimmed by 7 bases and the J gene end by 6 bases; junction bases not matched to a gene: 5. The germline CDR1 and CDR2 sequences are LGHDT and YNNKEL (reference sequence). This CDR3 contains 14 residues. This chain's CDR3 is CASKRGGQAGELFF. CDR3 nucleotides: TGTGCCAGCAAGCGGGGGGGCCAGGCCGGGGAGCTGTTTTTT.

J is TRBJ1-2 and V is TRBV5-1; 8 bases line up with TRBD1. Germline values: CDR1 SGHRS, CDR2 YFSETQ. The length of the CDR3 is 15 residues. V trimming: 4 bases; J trimming: 6 bases; junction bases outside the gene matches: 11. CDR3 nucleotides: TGCGCCAGCAGCGAAGGGACAGGCATTTACGATGGCTACACCTTC. Encoded protein: CASSEGTGIYDGYTF.

This chain joins TRBV5-6 and TRBJ2-3; maybe TRBD1 (6 bases). The CDR3 has 15 residues. Trimming cost V 0 bases and J 8 bases, with 16 bases left between them. The germline V gene has CDR1 SGHDT and CDR2 YYEEEE. CDR3 coding DNA: TGTGCCAGCAGCTTGGGGGTGGGACAACCCGTTACGCAGTATTTT. Protein: CASSLGVGQPVTQYF. Combining the CDR3 with reference TRBV5-6 and TRBJ2-3 gives the whole variable domain DAGVTQSPTHLIKTRGQQVTLRCSPKSGHDTVSWYQQALGQGPQFIFQYYEEEERQRGNFPDRFSGHQFPNYSSELNVNALLLGDSALYLCASSLGVGQPVTQYFGPGTRLTVL.

The chain links TRBV15 to TRBJ2-1; 10 bases fit TRBD1. Trimming cost V 8 bases and J 8 bases; bases outside gene matches: 9. The CDR3 runs to 14 residues. Per the germline V gene, CDR1 is LNHNV and CDR2 is YYDKDF (reference sequence). The CDR3 DNA sequence: TGTGCCACCTGCCGGGACAGGGGTTTCGATGAGCAGTTCTTC. Translation gives CATCRDRGFDEQFF.

The chain recombines TRBV5-6 with TRBJ2-7, with 7 bases identical to TRBD1. The V gene end was trimmed by 3 bases and the J gene end by 7 bases; junction bases not matched to a gene: 13. Looked up from germline, CDR1 is SGHDT and CDR2 is YYEEEE. This CDR3 spans 15 amino acids. The CDR3 loop reads CASSSVTGWDQEQYF. The DNA for the CDR3 is TGTGCCAGCAGCTCGGTGACAGGGTGGGACCAGGAGCAGTACTTC.

This clone was seen a single time. V and J are TRBV6-6 and TRBJ1-6, with D possibly matching TRBD1 (6 bases). The V end was cut by 0 bases, the J end by 10 bases, with 13 bases between. Germline V gene data show CDR1 as MNHNY and CDR2 as SVGAGI (reference sequence). The CDR3 consists of 15 residues. Here the CDR3 reads CASSYSTGRGSPLHF. DNA of the CDR3: TGTGCCAGCAGTTACTCGACAGGTCGCGGCTCACCCCTCCACTTT.

The chain carries TRBV3-1 (or the pseudogene TRBV3-2) and TRBJ2-1; TRBD1 aligns across 7 bases. The CDR3 covers 15 residues. Looked up from germline, CDR1 is LGHDT and CDR2 is YNNKEL (reference sequence). V trimming: 5 bases; J trimming: 9 bases; junction bases outside the gene matches: 13. CDR3 in DNA: TGTGCCAGCAGCTTACTAAGTCCGCAGGGGGTTGAGCAGTTCTTC. It yields the protein CASSLLSPQGVEQFF.

The CDR3 spells CASSSGTGETQYF. The CDR3 nucleotides read TGCGCCAGCAGCTCCGGGACAGGAGAGACCCAGTACTTC. The J gene is TRBJ2-5, the V gene TRBV5-1, with 8 bases matching TRBD1. The trim removed 3 bases at V and 4 bases at J, leaving 2 bases unmatched. The germline V gene encodes CDR1 SGHRS and CDR2 YFSETQ. This CDR3 comprises 13 residues. Full variable domain (outside the CDR3, taken from reference TRBV5-1 and TRBJ2-5): KAGVTQTPRYLIKTRGQQVTLSCSPISGHRSVSWYQQTPGQGLQFLFEYFSETQRNKGNFPGRFSGRQFSNSRSEMNVSTLELGDSALYLCASSSGTGETQYFGPGTRLLVL.

V is TRBV2 and J is TRBJ2-1, with 7 bases lining up with TRBD1. This CDR3 comprises 13 residues. Losses at the gene ends were 7 bases for V and 3 bases for J; bases not matched to a gene: 3. CDR1 SNHLY and CDR2 FYNNEI come from the germline V gene. In DNA form, the CDR3 reads TGTGCCAGCAAGGGACAGCTCTACAATGAGCAGTTCTTC. Amino acid sequence: CASKGQLYNEQFF.

The rearrangement uses TRBV11-2 and TRBJ2-5; D is perhaps TRBD1 (7 bases). Germline V gene data show CDR1 as SGHAT and CDR2 as FQNNGV. With 5 bases removed from V and 5 bases from J, the gap between germline ends came to 15 bases. This CDR3 region has 14 residues. Here the CDR3 DNA reads TGTGCCAGCAGCCTCAGGGGGGCCCGGGAGACCCAGTACTTC. This sequence encodes CASSLRGARETQYF.

V and J are TRBV27 and TRBJ1-5; TRBD1 agrees at 7 bases. Unmatched junction bases numbered 9, after V lost 6 bases and J lost 4 bases. Germline CDR1 is MNHEY and CDR2 is SMNVEV (reference sequence). This CDR3 comprises 15 residues. CDR3 amino acids: CASSQQGYENQPQHF. CDR3 coding DNA: TGTGCCAGCAGCCAACAGGGGTACGAAAATCAGCCCCAGCATTTT.

This sequence joins TRBV30 and TRBJ1-4; 7 bases agree with TRBD1. J was trimmed by 3 bases and V by 5 bases; bases with no gene match: 3. The length of the CDR3 is 13 residues. CDR1 and CDR2 from the germline V gene are GTSNPN and SVGIG (reference sequence). The CDR3 DNA reads as TGTGCCTGGGAGGGACAGCCTAATGAAAAACTGTTTTTT. Translated: CAWEGQPNEKLFF. Together with reference TRBV30 and TRBJ1-4, the CDR3 gives the full variable domain: SQTIHQWPATLVQPVGSPLSLECTVEGTSNPNLYWYRQAAGRGLQLLFYSVGIGQISSEVPQNLSASRPQDRQFILSSKKLLLSDSGFYLCAWEGQPNEKLFFGSGTQLSVL.

This rearrangement joins TRBV19 to TRBJ2-3, with D possibly matching TRBD1 (7 bases). V was trimmed by 8 bases and J by 1 base, leaving 19 bases between them. Germline loops: CDR1 LNHDA, CDR2 SQIVND (reference sequence). The CDR3 has 16 amino acids. The CDR3 spells CASRSWQGEGTDTQYF. CDR3 in DNA: TGTGCCAGTCGTTCGTGGCAGGGGGAGGGCACAGATACGCAGTATTTT.

The chain joins TRBV7-9 to TRBJ1-1; D ambiguous. The germline gives CDR1 SEHNR, CDR2 FQNEAQ (reference sequence). V gave up 5 bases and J gave up 8 bases, with 15 bases separating them. This CDR3 is built from 13 residues. The CDR3 here is CASSRARGQEAFF. The DNA for the CDR3 is TGTGCCAGCAGCCGAGCCAGAGGCCAAGAAGCTTTCTTT.

This clone was seen a single time. This chain joins TRBV7-2 and TRBJ1-3; possible D gene TRBD1, 6 bases. CDR3 length: 15 amino acids. The germline V and J ends were trimmed by 5 bases and 2 bases, with 13 bases remaining between them. Germline V gene lookup returns CDR1 SGHTA and CDR2 FQGNSA. CDR3 nucleotides: TGTGCCAGCAGCCCATGGGCAGGGGCTGGAAACACCATATATTTT. It yields the protein CASSPWAGAGNTIYF.

This chain connects TRBV10-3 to TRBJ2-3; 8 bases are a match to TRBD2. Germline V gene sequence: CDR1 ENHRY, CDR2 SYGVKD. This CDR3 is built from 14 residues. V was pared by 4 bases and J by 2 bases, with 2 bases of the junction left unmatched. The CDR3 sequence is CAISAGGSTDTQYF. The CDR3 bases are TGTGCCATCAGTGCGGGGGGGTCCACAGATACGCAGTATTTT.

The chain recombines TRBV6-5 with TRBJ2-7, with a possible D match to TRBD1 (5 bases). CDR3 length equals 15 residues. Germline V CDR1 and CDR2: MNHEY, SVGAGI. Trimming took 7 bases from V and 0 from J, leaving 16 bases between them. The CDR3 DNA reads TGTGCCAGCAATGGACCCCTGGGGCCCTCCTACGAGCAGTACTTC. The encoded protein is CASNGPLGPSYEQYF.

This clone appeared a single time. V gene TRBV18 combines with J gene TRBJ2-2; D is perhaps TRBD1 (6 bases). The CDR3 runs 13 residues. V dropped 5 bases and J dropped 7 bases, with 11 bases sitting between them. The V gene's germline CDR1 is KGHSH and CDR2 LQKENI. CDR3: CASSEQGYGELFF. The CDR3 bases are TGTGCCAGCTCAGAACAGGGCTACGGGGAGCTGTTTTTT.

The rearrangement links TRBV9 to TRBJ2-1; D may be TRBD1 (5 bases). CDR1 and CDR2 (germline): SGDLS, YYNGEE. This CDR3 comprises 16 residues. Trimming left V 4 bases short and J 4 bases short, with 18 bases between. CDR3 loop: CASSPRTHVGYNEQFF. The CDR3, as DNA: TGTGCCAGCAGCCCCCGGACACATGTCGGATACAATGAGCAGTTCTTC.

This chain uses TRBV19 with TRBJ1-2, with TRBD1 matching 9 bases. There are 13 residues in the CDR3. After removal of 7 bases from V and 8 bases from J, the junction contained 8 bases not matched to a gene. Germline CDR1 reads LNHDA; CDR2 reads SQIVND (reference sequence). CDR3 sequence: CASMPGQGNGYTF. The CDR3 DNA reads as TGTGCCAGTATGCCCGGACAGGGGAACGGCTACACCTTC.

V is TRBV5-1 and J is TRBJ1-1; D is unresolved. There are 13 residues in the CDR3. The V and J ends lost 0 bases and 4 bases respectively, with 7 bases between them. The germline gives CDR1 SGHRS, CDR2 YFSETQ. The CDR3 loop is CASSLAGSTEAFF. The CDR3 DNA is TGCGCCAGCAGCTTGGCAGGTAGCACTGAAGCTTTCTTT.

This clone was seen once. J is TRBJ1-1 and V is TRBV27, with D perhaps matching TRBD1 (5 bases). V gave up 5 bases and J gave up 12 bases, with 19 bases separating them. The germline V gene has CDR1 MNHEY and CDR2 SMNVEV (reference sequence). The CDR3 totals 13 residues. The CDR3 bases are TGTGCCAGCAGTCGGCGGGACGGCTTTAATCCTTTCTTT. Amino acid sequence: CASSRRDGFNPFF.

This clone appeared a single time. The rearrangement links TRBV25-1 to TRBJ2-7; 7 nucleotides agree with TRBD1. CDR3 length: 14 residues. With V trimmed by 4 bases and J by 2 bases, 5 bases remained unmatched. Germline V lookup: CDR1 MGHDK, CDR2 SYGVNS. The chain's CDR3 is CASSGTGGPYEQYF. Written as DNA, the CDR3 is TGTGCCAGCAGTGGGACAGGAGGTCCCTACGAGCAGTACTTC.

The V gene is TRBV19, the J gene TRBJ1-2; TRBD1 matches at 7 bases. Germline CDR1 and CDR2: LNHDA and SQIVND (reference sequence). V trimming: 6 bases; J trimming: 10 bases; junction bases outside the gene matches: 14. The CDR3 runs to 14 residues. CDR3 loop: CASRTGQWTGDYTF. CDR3 in DNA: TGTGCCAGTAGAACGGGACAGTGGACAGGAGACTACACCTTC.

The chain is built from TRBV25-1 and TRBJ1-4; 9 bases are shared with TRBD1. Germline lookup yields CDR1 MGHDK and CDR2 SYGVNS. The CDR3 spans 16 residues. V was pared by 2 bases and J by 8 bases, with 9 bases of the junction left unmatched. The CDR3 nucleotides read TGTGCCAGCAGTGAACGCCTGGGACAGGGAAGGGAAAAACTGTTTTTT. This encodes CASSERLGQGREKLFF.

The chain uses TRBV5-6 and TRBJ1-1, with D possibly TRBD1 on 5 matching bases. Germline V gene sequence: CDR1 SGHDT, CDR2 YYEEEE. V lost 0 bases and J 11 bases, leaving 20 bases between the germline ends. CDR3 size: 15 residues. CDR3 region: CASSLAGIRHKGAFF. CDR3 coding DNA: TGTGCCAGCAGCTTGGCCGGAATTAGGCACAAGGGGGCTTTCTTT.

CDR3 coding DNA: TGTGCCAGCAGCTTAGACTCCGGCTCCTACAATGAGCAGTTCTTC. Translated, it gives CASSLDSGSYNEQFF. The chain employs TRBV11-3 and TRBJ2-1; D unresolved. Trimming removed 0 bases from V and 0 bases from J, with 6 bases in between. Looked up from germline, CDR1 is SGHNT and CDR2 is YENEEA. The CDR3 extends over 15 amino acids.

This clone came up once. V usage is TRBV27 and J usage is TRBJ2-7; the D is unclear. V gave up 10 bases and J gave up 0 bases, with 16 bases separating them. Germline lookup yields CDR1 MNHEY and CDR2 SMNVEV (reference sequence). The CDR3 spans 14 residues. The CDR3 loop reads CATSPAGRSYEQYF. CDR3 sequence (DNA): TGTGCCACCTCCCCGGCAGGCCGCTCCTACGAGCAGTACTTC.

The rearrangement uses TRBV3-1 (or the pseudogene TRBV3-2) and TRBJ2-1; 9 bases agree with TRBD2. Germline V CDR1 and CDR2: LGHDT, YNNKEL (reference sequence). Trimming cost V 4 bases and J 9 bases; bases outside gene matches: 13. The CDR3 covers 16 residues. CDR3 coding DNA: TGTGCCAGCAGCCCCTTCGCGGGGGGGCCGGGGGGTGAGCAGTTCTTC. The encoded protein is CASSPFAGGPGGEQFF.

This chain uses TRBV9 with TRBJ2-3; 9 positions agree with TRBD2. The V segment lost 3 bases and the J segment 2 bases; nucleotides outside the gene matches: 4. The CDR3 covers 15 residues. CDR1 is SGDLS, CDR2 YYNGEE, per germline. The CDR3 DNA reads as TGTGCCAGCAGCGAGCGGGGGGACTACACAGATACGCAGTATTTT. Translating it yields CASSERGDYTDTQYF. The full variable domain, with the rest looked up from reference TRBV9 and TRBJ2-3, is DSGVTQTPKHLITATGQRVTLRCSPRSGDLSVYWYQQSLDQGLQFLIQYYNGEERAKGNILERFSAQQFPDLHSELNLSSLELGDSALYFCASSERGDYTDTQYFGPGTRLTVL.

The genes are TRBV7-6 and TRBJ1-1, with D tentatively TRBD1 (5 bases). CDR1 SGHVS and CDR2 FNYEAQ come from the germline V gene. Trimming cost V 4 bases and J 6 bases, with 12 bases left between them. The CDR3 has 13 residues. DNA for the CDR3: TGTGCCAGCAGCTATGACAGAGGTTCTGAAGCTTTCTTT. This codes for CASSYDRGSEAFF.

The chain is built from TRBV5-1 and TRBJ2-2, with D possibly being TRBD2 (6 bases). CDR1 and CDR2 (germline): SGHRS, YFSETQ. Deletions cut 0 bases from V and 7 bases from J, with 13 bases between. This CDR3 is 15 amino acids long. In DNA form, the CDR3 reads TGCGCCAGCAGCTTGGCATACGGCGGGGTCGGGGAGCTGTTTTTT. Protein sequence: CASSLAYGGVGELFF.